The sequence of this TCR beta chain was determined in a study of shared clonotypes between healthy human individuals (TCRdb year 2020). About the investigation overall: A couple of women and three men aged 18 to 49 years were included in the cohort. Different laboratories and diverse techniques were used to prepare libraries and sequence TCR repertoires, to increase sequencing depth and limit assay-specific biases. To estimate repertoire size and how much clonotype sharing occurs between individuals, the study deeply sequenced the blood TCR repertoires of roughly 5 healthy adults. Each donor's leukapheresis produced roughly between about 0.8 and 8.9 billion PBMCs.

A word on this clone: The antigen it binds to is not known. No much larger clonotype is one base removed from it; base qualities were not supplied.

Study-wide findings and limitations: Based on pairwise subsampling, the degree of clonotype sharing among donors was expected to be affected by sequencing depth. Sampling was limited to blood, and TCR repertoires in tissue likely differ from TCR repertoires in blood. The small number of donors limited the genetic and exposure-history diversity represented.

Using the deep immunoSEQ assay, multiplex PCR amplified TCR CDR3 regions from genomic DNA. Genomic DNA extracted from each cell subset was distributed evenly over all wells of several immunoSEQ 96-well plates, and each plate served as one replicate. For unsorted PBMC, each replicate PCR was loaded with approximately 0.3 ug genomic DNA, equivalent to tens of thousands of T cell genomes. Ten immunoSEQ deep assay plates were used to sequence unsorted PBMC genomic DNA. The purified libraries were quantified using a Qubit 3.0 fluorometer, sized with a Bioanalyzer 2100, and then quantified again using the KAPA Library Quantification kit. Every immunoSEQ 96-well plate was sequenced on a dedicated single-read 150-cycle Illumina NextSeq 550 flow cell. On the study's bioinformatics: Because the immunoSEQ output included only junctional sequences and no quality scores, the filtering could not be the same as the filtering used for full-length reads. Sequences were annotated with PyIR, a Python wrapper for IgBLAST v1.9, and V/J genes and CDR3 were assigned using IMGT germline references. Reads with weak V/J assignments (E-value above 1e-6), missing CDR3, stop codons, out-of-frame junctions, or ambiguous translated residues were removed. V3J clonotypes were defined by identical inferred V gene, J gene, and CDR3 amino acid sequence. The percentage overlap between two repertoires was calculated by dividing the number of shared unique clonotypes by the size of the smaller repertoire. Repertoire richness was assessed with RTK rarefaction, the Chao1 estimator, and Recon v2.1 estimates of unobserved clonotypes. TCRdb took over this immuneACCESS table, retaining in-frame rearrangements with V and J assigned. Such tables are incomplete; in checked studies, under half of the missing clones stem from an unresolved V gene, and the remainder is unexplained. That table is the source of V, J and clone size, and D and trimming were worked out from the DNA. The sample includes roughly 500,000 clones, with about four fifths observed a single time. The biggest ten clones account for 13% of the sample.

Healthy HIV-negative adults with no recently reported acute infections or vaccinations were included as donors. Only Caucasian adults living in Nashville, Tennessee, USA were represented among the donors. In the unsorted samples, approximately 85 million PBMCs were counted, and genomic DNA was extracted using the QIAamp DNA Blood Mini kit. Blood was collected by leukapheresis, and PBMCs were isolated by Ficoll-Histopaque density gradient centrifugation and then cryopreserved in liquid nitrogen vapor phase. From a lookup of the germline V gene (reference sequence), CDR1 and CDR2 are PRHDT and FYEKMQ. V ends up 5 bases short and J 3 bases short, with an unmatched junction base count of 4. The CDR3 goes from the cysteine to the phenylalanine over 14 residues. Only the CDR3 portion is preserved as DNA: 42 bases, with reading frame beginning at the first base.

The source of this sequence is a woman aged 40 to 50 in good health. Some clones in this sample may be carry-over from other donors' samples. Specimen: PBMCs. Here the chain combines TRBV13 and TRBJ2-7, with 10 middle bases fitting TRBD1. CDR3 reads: CASSPRDRGYEQYF. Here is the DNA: TGTGCCAGCAGCCCCCGGGACAGGGGCTACGAGCAGTACTTC.